Below are 6 T cell receptor beta chains sequenced from a single sample in a study of shared clonotypes between healthy human individuals. Sequenced by immunoSEQ multiplex PCR; TCRdb stores in-frame clones only, minus some. The table shows around 1,000,000 clones, with 60% to 80% occurring only once. Sequencing was carried out using memory CD4+ T cells from PBMCs. As for subset: CD45RA-negative fraction. The receptors stem from a man younger than 35 in good health. Some clones in this sample may be carry-over from other donors' samples.

This chain joins TRBV7-2 and TRBJ2-7; D is undetermined. Per the germline V gene, CDR1 is SGHTA and CDR2 is FQGNSA. V lost 5 bases and J lost 4, with 12 bases in between. The CDR3 has 13 amino acids. This chain's CDR3 is CASSQSLSYEQYF. The CDR3 bases are TGTGCCAGCAGCCAATCGTTATCGTACGAGCAGTACTTC.

CDR3 bases: TGTGCCAGCAGCTCTAGCGGGATTAGCACAGATACGCAGTATTTT. It codes for CASSSSGISTDTQYF. V usage is TRBV7-2 and J usage is TRBJ2-3, with 9 bases aligning to TRBD2. V lost 4 bases to trimming and J lost 0 bases; unmatched junction nucleotides: 2. Germline CDR1 SGHTA, CDR2 FQGNSA. The CDR3 runs 15 residues.

The chain uses TRBV4-1 and TRBJ2-3; 8 nucleotides match TRBD2. The germline CDR1 and CDR2 sequences are MGHRA and YSYEKL. This CDR3 is 15 amino acids long. V gave up 4 bases and J gave up 4 bases; unmatched junction bases: 7. The CDR3 DNA sequence: TGCGCCAGCAGCCGAAAACTAGCGGTAGCAGATACGCAGTATTTT. Translated, it gives CASSRKLAVADTQYF.

J is TRBJ2-2 and V is TRBV18; TRBD1 matches 10 bases. V lost 6 bases to trimming and J lost 6 bases; unmatched junction nucleotides: 13. The length of the CDR3 is 17 residues. CDR1 KGHSH and CDR2 LQKENI come from the germline V gene. The CDR3 nucleotides read TGTGCCAGCTCGCCAGGACCGGGACAGGGGCGGTCCGGGGAGCTGTTTTTT. It is translated as CASSPGPGQGRSGELFF.

V gene TRBV2 combines with J gene TRBJ1-5; tentatively, D is TRBD1 (5 bases). Trimming took 5 bases from V and 7 from J, leaving 18 bases between them. Germline values: CDR1 SNHLY, CDR2 FYNNEI. This CDR3 spans 15 amino acids. The CDR3 nucleotides read TGTGCCAGCAGTCCCTGGGCCGGGGGTGGACAGCCCCAGCATTTT. This encodes CASSPWAGGGQPQHF.

The chain uses TRBV5-1 and TRBJ2-7, with 7 bases that match TRBD1. Germline V lookup: CDR1 SGHRS, CDR2 YFSETQ. The CDR3 runs to 15 residues. V lost 2 bases, J lost 0 bases, and 5 bases stayed unmatched. Written as DNA, the CDR3 is TGCGCCAGCAGCTTCACCGGGACAGCCTCCTACGAGCAGTACTTC. It is translated as CASSFTGTASYEQYF.